This T cell receptor beta chain appears in the sequencing data of a study of CD8 T cell repertoires and HIV-1 epitope variants. Study-wide context: Each of Twenty-five Gag and Nef epitope peptides stimulated a separate culture.

On this clone: No antigen is known for it.

TCR beta CDR3 was sequenced at survey depth on immunoSEQ. The assay was immunoSEQ multiplex PCR, and TCRdb's table has in-frame clones only and misses some. There are roughly 4,600 clones in the sample; 55% to 75% occur only once, and around 40% lies in the top ten. Germline CDR1 MNHNY, CDR2 SVGAGI (reference sequence). The ends lost 5 bases at V and 5 bases at J; junction bases unmatched: 9. The CDR3 is 16 amino acids. This receptor was obtained from a male donor with HIV. Sample: cultured CD8+ T cells derived from PBMCs. The rearrangement uses TRBV6-6 and TRBJ2-5, with 12 bases lining up with TRBD1. The chain's CDR3 is CASSQGQGAFSETQYF. CDR3 DNA sequence: TGTGCCAGCAGTCAGGGACAGGGGGCGTTTTCCGAGACCCAGTACTTC.